This TCR beta chain was sequenced during a study of blood T cells in healthy people across ages. A remark on this clonotype: This sequence may be a read error, since a much larger clone differs from it by one base.

A sample-barcoded 5' primer and a J-beta primer mix were used in a second PCR of about 7 to 12 cycles. Each cDNA molecule was tagged by a template-switch adaptor with 12 random nucleotides. TCRdb re-derived calls from the 5' RACE reads in MiXCR, one entry per CDR3 protein. The sample contains 650,000 to 700,000 distinct CDR3 sequences, about 30% of which appear only once. Germline V gene lookup returns CDR1 DFQATT and CDR2 SNEGSKA (reference sequence). This CDR3 has 11 amino acids. The rearrangement uses TRBV20-1 and TRBJ2-4; no firm D call. The J call may be faulty, since TRBJ2-5 better matches the DNA end. Sequenced input: blood. The clonotype originates from a woman of 80 years or more in good health. The CDR3: CRAREGETQYF. DNA for the CDR3: TGCAGGGCTAGAGAAGGGGAGACCCAGTACTTC.